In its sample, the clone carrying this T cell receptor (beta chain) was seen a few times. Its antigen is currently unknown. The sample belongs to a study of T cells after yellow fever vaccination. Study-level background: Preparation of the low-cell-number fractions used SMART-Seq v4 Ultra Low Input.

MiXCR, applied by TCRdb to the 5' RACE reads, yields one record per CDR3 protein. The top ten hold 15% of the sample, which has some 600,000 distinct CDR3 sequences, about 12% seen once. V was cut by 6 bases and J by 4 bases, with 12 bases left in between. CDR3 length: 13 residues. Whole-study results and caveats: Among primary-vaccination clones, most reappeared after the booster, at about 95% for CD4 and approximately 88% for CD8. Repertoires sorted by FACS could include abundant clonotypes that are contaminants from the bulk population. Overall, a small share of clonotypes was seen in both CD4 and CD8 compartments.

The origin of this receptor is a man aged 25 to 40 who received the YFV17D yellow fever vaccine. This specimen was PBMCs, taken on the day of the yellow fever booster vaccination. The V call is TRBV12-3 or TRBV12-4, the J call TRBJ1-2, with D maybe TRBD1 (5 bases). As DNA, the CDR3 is TGTGCCAGCAGCACCGGGACCACCTATGGCTACACCTTC. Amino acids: CASSTGTTYGYTF.